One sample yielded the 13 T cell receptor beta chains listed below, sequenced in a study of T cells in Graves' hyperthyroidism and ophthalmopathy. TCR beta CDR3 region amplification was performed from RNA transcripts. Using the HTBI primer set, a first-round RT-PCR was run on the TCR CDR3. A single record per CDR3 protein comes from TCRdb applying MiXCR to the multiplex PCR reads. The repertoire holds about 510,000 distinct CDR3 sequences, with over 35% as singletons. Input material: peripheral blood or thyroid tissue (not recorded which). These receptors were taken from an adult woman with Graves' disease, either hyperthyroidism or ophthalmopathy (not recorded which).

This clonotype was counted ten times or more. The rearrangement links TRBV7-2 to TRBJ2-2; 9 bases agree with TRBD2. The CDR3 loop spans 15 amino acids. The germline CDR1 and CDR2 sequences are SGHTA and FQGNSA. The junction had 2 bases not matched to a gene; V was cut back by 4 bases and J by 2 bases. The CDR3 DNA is TGTGCCAGCAGCTCGACTAGCGGAAACACCGGGGAGCTGTTTTTT. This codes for CASSSTSGNTGELFF.

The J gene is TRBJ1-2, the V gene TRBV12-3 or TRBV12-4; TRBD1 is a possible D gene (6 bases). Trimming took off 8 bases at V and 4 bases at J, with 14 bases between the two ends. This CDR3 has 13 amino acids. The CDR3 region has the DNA TGTGCCAGCTCAGGGGCCCAGCTCTATGGCTACACCTTC. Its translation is CASSGAQLYGYTF.

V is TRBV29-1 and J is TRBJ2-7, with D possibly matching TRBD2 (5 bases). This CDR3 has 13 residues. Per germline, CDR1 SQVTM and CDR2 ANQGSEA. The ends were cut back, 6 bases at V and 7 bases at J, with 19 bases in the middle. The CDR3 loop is CSVGYGGSGEQYF. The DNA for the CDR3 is TGCAGCGTGGGGTACGGAGGATCGGGAGAGCAGTACTTC.

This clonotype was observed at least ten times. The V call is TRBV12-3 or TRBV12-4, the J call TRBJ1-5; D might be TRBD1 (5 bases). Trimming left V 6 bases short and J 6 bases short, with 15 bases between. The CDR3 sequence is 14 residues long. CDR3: CASSPTSGGQPQHF. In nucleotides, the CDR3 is TGTGCCAGCAGCCCCACATCGGGGGGTCAGCCCCAGCATTTT.

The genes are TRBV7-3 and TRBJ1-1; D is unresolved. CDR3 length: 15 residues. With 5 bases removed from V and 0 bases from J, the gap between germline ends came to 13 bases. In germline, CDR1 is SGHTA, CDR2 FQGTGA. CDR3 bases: TGTGCCAGCAGCCCTCGACTAGCGATGAACACTGAAGCTTTCTTT. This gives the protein CASSPRLAMNTEAFF. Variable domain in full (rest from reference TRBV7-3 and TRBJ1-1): GAGVSQTPSNKVTEKGKYVELRCDPISGHTALYWYRQSLGQGPEFLIYFQGTGAADDSGLPNDRFFAVRPEGSVSTLKIQRTERGDSAVYLCASSPRLAMNTEAFFGQGTRLTVV.

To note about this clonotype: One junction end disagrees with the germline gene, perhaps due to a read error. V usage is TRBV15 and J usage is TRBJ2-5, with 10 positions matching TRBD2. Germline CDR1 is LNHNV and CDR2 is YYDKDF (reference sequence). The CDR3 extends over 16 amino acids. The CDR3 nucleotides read TGTGCCGCCAGCAGCTTTGGACTAGCGGACCAAGAGACCCAGTACTTC. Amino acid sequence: CAASSFGLADQETQYF.

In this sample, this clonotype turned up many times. The DNA of the CDR3 is TGTGCCAGCAGCCGTGGTGACGCTTCCTACGAGCAGTACTTC. It specifies CASSRGDASYEQYF. The chain is built from TRBV7-9 and TRBJ2-7, with D unclear. The CDR3 contains 14 residues. Germline-derived CDR1 and CDR2 are SEHNR and FQNEAQ (reference sequence). Trimming removed 5 bases at V and 1 base at J, with 12 bases between.

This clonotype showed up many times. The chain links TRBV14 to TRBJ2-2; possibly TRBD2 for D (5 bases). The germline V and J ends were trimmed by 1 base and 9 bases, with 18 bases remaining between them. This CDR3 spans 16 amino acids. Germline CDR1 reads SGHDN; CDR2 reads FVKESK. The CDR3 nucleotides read TGTGCCAGCAGCCAAGTTTCCGCGACTACGGTCTGGGAGCTGTTTTTT. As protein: CASSQVSATTVWELFF.

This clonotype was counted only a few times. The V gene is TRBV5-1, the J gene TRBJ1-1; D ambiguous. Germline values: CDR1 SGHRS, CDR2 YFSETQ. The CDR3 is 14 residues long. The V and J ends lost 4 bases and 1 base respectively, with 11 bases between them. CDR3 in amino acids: CASSPQTRNTEAFF. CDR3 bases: TGCGCCAGCAGCCCTCAAACTAGGAACACTGAAGCTTTCTTT.

DNA of the CDR3: TGTGCCACCAGCTCTTCTGCAGGTTATAATTCACCCCTCCACTTT. It specifies CATSSSAGYNSPLHF. This sequence joins TRBV15 and TRBJ1-6; D remains unclear. The CDR3 is 15 residues long. The V end lost 5 bases, the J end lost 4 bases, and 12 bases lay between the germline ends. Germline values: CDR1 LNHNV, CDR2 YYDKDF (reference sequence).

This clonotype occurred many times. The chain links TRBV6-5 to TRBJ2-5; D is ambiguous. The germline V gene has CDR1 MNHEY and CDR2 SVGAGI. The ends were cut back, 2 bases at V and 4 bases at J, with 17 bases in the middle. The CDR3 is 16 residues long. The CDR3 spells CASSYGYSQRRETQYF. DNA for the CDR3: TGTGCCAGCAGTTACGGGTACTCCCAAAGGAGAGAGACCCAGTACTTC.

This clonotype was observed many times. The CDR3 DNA follows: TGTGCCAGCAGCCAAAACCTAGCGACTGAAGCTTTCTTT. Protein: CASSQNLATEAFF. This chain uses TRBV14 with TRBJ1-1; no reliable D call. From germline, CDR1 is SGHDN and CDR2 FVKESK. The CDR3 consists of 13 residues. V was trimmed by 2 bases and J by 5 bases, leaving 9 bases between them.

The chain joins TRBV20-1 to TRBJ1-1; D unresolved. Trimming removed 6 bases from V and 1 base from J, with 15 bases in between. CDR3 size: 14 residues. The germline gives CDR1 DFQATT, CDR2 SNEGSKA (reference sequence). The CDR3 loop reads CSAARVSGNTEAFF. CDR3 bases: TGCAGTGCCGCTCGGGTGAGTGGGAACACTGAAGCTTTCTTT.